This passage covers 2 T cell receptor beta chains from one sample sequenced in a study of blood T cell repertoires in COVID-19. Using immunoSEQ multiplex PCR, the repertoire was profiled, and TCRdb retains in-frame clones only, with some absent. The sample yields about 140,000 clones, 85% to 90% seen once. Sequencing was done on a sample of peripheral blood. The receptors were gathered from a human donor in a cohort sampled during active COVID-19.

Of note for this clone: The limits of the CDR3 on the DNA are not certain, so only TCRdb's listed CDR3 is given. The chain has TRBV21-1 and TRBJ2-3; TRBD2, as called in the table, went unchecked against the DNA. TRBV21-1 is recorded as a pseudogene. The CDR3 is 16 amino acids in total, end residues counted. The CDR3 is CASTKVGSGSVDTQYF.

This rearrangement joins TRBV7-9 to TRBJ1-4, with 7 bases fitting TRBD1. The CDR3 has 15 residues. Losses at the gene ends were 5 bases for V and 5 bases for J; bases not matched to a gene: 8. Germline V gene lookup returns CDR1 SEHNR and CDR2 FQNEAQ (reference sequence). CDR3 residues: CASSPSGTDNEKLFF. The DNA for the CDR3 is TGTGCCAGCAGCCCCTCCGGGACAGACAATGAAAAACTGTTTTTT. Combining the CDR3 with reference TRBV7-9 and TRBJ1-4 gives the whole variable domain DTGVSQNPRHKITKRGQNVTFRCDPISEHNRLYWYRQTLGQGPEFLTYFQNEAQLEKSRLLSDRFSAERPKGSFSTLEIQRTEQGDSAMYLCASSPSGTDNEKLFFGSGTQLSVL.